This T cell receptor beta chain is from a study of blood T cell repertoires in COVID-19. Clones were read by immunoSEQ multiplex PCR, and TCRdb kept only the in-frame ones, dropping some. The sample has 150,000 to 200,000 clones, roughly four fifths seen once. CDR1 and CDR2 from the germline V gene are MNHEY and SVGAGI. Trimming pared 6 bases from V and 4 bases from J, leaving 15 bases between. The CDR3 runs to 14 residues. The sequenced sample consisted of peripheral blood. The chain combines TRBV6-5 with TRBJ2-5; D might be TRBD2 (5 bases). This clonotype originated in an older woman with COVID-19, enrolled during active disease. The CDR3 DNA is TGTGCCAGCAGGCAGAGTGGGAGCGGAGAGACCCAGTACTTC. Its protein is CASRQSGSGETQYF.